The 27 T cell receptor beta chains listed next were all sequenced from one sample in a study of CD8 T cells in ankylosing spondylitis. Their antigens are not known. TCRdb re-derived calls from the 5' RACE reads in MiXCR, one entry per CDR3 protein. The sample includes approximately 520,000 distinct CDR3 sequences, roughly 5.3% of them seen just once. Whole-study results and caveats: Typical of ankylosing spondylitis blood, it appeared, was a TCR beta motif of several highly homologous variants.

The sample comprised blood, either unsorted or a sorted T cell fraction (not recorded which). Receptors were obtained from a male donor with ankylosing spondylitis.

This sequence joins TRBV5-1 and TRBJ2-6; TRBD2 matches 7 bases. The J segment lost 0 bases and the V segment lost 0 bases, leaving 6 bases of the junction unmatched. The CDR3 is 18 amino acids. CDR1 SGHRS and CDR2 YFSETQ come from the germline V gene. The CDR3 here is CASSLDERGASGANVLTF. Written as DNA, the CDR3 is TGCGCCAGCAGCTTGGACGAGCGGGGAGCCTCTGGGGCCAACGTCCTGACTTTC. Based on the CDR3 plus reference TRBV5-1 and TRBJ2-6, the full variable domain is KAGVTQTPRYLIKTRGQQVTLSCSPISGHRSVSWYQQTPGQGLQFLFEYFSETQRNKGNFPGRFSGRQFSNSRSEMNVSTLELGDSALYLCASSLDERGASGANVLTFGAGSRLTVL.

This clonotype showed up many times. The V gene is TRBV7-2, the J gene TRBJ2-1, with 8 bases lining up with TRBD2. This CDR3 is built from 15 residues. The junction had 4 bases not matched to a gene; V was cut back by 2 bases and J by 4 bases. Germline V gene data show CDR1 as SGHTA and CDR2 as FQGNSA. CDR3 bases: TGTGCCAGCAGCTTAAGCGGGAGTCAGTACAATGAGCAGTTCTTC. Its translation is CASSLSGSQYNEQFF.

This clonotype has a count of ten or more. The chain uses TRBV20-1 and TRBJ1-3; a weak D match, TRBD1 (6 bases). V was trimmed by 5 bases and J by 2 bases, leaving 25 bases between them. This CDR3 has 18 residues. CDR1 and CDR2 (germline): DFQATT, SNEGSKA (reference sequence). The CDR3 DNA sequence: TGCAGTGCTCAGACGGGACACCTTGAATCTAGGGCTGGAAACACCATATATTTT. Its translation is CSAQTGHLESRAGNTIYF.

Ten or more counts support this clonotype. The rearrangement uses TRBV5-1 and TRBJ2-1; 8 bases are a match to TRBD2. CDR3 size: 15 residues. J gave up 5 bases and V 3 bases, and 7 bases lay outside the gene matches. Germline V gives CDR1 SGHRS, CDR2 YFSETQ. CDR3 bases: TGCGCCAGCAGCTCGTCGGGTAGCGGGAACAATGAGCAGTTCTTC. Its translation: CASSSSGSGNNEQFF.

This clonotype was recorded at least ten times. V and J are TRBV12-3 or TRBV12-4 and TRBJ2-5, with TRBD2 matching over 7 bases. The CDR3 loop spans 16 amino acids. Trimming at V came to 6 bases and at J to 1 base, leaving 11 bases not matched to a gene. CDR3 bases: TGTGCCAGCAGCCCGGGACTAAACCTTCTCCAAGAGACCCAGTACTTC. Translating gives CASSPGLNLLQETQYF.

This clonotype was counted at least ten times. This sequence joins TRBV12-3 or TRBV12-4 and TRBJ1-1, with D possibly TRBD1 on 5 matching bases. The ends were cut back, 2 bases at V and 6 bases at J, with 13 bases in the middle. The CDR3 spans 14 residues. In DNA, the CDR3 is TGTGCCAGCAGTTTATGGGGGGATAAGGCTGAAGCTTTCTTT. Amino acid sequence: CASSLWGDKAEAFF.

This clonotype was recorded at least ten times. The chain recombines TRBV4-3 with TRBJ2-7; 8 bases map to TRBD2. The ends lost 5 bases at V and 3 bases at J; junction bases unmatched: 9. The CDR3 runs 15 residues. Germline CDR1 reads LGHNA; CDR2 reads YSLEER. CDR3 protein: CASSVSPGTSYEQYF. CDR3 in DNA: TGCGCCAGCAGCGTTTCCCCCGGGACTAGCTACGAGCAGTACTTC.

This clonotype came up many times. The CDR3 DNA reads TGTGCCACCAGCAGGGACAGGGTAACGGGAAACACCATATATTTT. Translated, it gives CATSRDRVTGNTIYF. This chain links TRBV15 with TRBJ1-3; 8 bases match TRBD1. The V segment lost 3 bases and the J segment 4 bases; nucleotides outside the gene matches: 5. The CDR3 is 15 amino acids. Germline-derived CDR1 and CDR2 are LNHNV and YYDKDF (reference sequence).

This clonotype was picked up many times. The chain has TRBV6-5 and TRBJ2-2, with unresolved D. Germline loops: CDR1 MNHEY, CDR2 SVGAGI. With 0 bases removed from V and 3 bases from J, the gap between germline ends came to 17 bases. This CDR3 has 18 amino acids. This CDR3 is CASSYSSLRFSDTGELFF. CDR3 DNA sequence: TGTGCCAGCAGTTACTCGAGTTTGAGATTCTCGGACACCGGGGAGCTGTTTTTT.

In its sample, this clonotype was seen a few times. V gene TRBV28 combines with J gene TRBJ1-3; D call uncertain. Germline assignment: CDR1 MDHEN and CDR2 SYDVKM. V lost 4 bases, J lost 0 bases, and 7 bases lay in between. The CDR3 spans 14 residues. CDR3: CASSSVSSGNTIYF. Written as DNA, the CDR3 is TGTGCCAGCAGTTCTGTAAGCTCTGGAAACACCATATATTTT.

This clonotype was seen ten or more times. The CDR3 sequence is CASSLFGQGPLDTQYF. CDR3 coding DNA: TGTGCCAGCAGTCTCTTCGGACAGGGGCCGTTGGATACGCAGTATTTT. The V and J genes are TRBV6-2 or TRBV6-3 and TRBJ2-3; 9 bases map to TRBD1. Germline CDR1 reads MNHEY; CDR2 reads SVGEGT. CDR3 size: 16 residues. The ends lost 5 bases at V and 6 bases at J; junction bases unmatched: 12.

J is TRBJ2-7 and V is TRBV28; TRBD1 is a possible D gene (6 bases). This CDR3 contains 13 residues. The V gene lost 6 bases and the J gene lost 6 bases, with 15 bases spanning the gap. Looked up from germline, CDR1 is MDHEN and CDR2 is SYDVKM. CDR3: CASSPGQLPEQYF. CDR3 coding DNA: TGTGCCAGCAGCCCAGGACAGCTTCCCGAGCAGTACTTC.

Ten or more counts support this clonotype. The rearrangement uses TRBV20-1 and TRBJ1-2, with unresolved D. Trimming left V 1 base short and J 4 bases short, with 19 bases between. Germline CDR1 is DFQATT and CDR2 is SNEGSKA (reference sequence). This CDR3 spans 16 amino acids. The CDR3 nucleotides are TGCAGTGCTAGAGTCCTTGACAACTTAATTTTCTATGGCTACACCTTC. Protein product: CSARVLDNLIFYGYTF.

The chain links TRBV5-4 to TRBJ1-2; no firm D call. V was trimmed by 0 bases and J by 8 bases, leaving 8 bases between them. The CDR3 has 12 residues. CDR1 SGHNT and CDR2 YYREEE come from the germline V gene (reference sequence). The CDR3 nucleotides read TGTGCCAGCAGCTTGGACACAAGCGGCTACACCTTC. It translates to CASSLDTSGYTF.

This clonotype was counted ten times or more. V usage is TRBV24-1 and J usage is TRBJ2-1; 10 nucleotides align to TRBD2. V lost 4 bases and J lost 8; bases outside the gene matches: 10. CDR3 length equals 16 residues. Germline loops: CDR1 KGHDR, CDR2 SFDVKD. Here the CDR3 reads CATSDPAGGPLDEQFF. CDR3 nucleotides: TGTGCCACCAGTGACCCAGCGGGAGGGCCTCTGGATGAGCAGTTCTTC.

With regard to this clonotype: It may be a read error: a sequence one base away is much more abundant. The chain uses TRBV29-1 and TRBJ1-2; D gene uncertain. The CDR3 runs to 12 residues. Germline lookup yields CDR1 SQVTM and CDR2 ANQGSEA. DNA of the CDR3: TGCAGAGTTGTAATGGGAAGATATGGCTACACCTTC. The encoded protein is CRVVMGRYGYTF. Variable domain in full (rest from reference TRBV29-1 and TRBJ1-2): SAVISQKPSRDICQRGTSLTIQCQVDSQVTMMFWYRQQPGQSLTLIATANQGSEATYESGFVIDKFPISRPNLTFSTLTVSNMSPEDSSIYLCRVVMGRYGYTFGSGTRLTVV.

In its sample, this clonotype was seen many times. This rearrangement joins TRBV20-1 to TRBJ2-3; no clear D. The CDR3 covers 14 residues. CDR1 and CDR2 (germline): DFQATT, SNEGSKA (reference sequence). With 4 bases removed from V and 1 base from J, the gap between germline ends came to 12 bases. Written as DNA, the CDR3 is TGCAGTGCTAAAGGCCCGCGACGCACAGATACGCAGTATTTT. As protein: CSAKGPRRTDTQYF.

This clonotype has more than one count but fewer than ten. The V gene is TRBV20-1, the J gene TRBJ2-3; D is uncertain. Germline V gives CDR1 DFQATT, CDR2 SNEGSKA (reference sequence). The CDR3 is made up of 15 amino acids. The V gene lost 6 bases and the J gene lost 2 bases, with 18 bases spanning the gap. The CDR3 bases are TGCAGTGCCCCGCCGAACCGGATTGACACAGATACGCAGTATTTT. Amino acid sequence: CSAPPNRIDTDTQYF.

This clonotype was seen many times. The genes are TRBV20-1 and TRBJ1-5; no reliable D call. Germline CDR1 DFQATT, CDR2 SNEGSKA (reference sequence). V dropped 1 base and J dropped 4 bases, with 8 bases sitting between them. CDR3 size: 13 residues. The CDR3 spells CSARGRLNQPQHF. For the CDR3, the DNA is TGCAGTGCTAGAGGGCGGCTAAATCAGCCCCAGCATTTT.

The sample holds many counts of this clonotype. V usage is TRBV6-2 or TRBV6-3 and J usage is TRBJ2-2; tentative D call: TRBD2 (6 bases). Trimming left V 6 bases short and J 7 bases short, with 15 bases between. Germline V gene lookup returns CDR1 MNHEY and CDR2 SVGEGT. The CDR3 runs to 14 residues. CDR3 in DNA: TGTGCCAGCAGCGGGGGACTCCGAGTCGGGGAGCTGTTTTTT. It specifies CASSGGLRVGELFF.

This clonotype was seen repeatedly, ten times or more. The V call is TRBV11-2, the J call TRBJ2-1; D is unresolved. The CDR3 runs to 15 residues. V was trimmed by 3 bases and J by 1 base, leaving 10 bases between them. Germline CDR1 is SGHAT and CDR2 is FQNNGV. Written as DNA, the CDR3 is TGTGCCAGCAGCTTTATGGTTGGGTCCTACAATGAGCAGTTCTTC. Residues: CASSFMVGSYNEQFF.

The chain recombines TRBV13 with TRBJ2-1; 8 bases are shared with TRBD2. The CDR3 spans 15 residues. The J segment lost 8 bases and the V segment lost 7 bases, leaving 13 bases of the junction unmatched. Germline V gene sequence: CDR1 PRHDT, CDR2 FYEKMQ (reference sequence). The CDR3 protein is CASTLGMGTRDEQFF. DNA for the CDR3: TGTGCCAGCACTTTGGGGATGGGGACTAGAGATGAGCAGTTCTTC.

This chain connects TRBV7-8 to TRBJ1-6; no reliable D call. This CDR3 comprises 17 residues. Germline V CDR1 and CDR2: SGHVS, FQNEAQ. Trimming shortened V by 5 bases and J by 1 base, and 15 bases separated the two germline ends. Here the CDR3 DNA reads TGTGCCAGCAGCCCCGGATTAAGGGTTTCCTATAATTCACCCCTCCACTTT. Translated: CASSPGLRVSYNSPLHF.

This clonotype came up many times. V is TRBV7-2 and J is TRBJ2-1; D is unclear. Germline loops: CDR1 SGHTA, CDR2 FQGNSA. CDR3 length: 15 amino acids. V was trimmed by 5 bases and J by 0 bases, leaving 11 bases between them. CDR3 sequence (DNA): TGTGCCAGCAGCAATGACGGCCGCTCCTACAATGAGCAGTTCTTC. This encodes CASSNDGRSYNEQFF.

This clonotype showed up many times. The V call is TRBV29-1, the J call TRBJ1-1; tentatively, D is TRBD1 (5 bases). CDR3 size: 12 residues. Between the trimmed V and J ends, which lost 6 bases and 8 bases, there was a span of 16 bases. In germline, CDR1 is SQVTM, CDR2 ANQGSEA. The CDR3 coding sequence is TGCAGCGTGGCAGGGAGAGCCGTAGAAGCTTTCTTT. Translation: CSVAGRAVEAFF.

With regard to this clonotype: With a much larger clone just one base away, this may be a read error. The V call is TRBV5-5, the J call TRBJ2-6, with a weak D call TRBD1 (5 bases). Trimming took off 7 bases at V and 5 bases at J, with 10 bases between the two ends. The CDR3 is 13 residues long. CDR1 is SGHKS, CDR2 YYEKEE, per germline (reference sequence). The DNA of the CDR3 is TGTGCCAGCCAGACAGAAAGGGCCAACGTCCTGACTTTC. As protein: CASQTERANVLTF.

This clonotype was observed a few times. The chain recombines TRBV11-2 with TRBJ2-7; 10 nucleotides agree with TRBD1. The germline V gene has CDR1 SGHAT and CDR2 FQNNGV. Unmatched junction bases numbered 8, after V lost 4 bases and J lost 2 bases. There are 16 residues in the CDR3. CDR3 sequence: CASSSKGQGKAYEQYF. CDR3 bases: TGTGCCAGCAGCTCGAAGGGACAGGGGAAAGCCTACGAGCAGTACTTC. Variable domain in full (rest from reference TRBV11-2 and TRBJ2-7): EAGVAQSPRYKIIEKRQSVAFWCNPISGHATLYWYQQILGQGPKLLIQFQNNGVVDDSQLPKDRFSAERLKGVDSTLKIQPAKLEDSAVYLCASSSKGQGKAYEQYFGPGTRLTVT.